Following are 6 T cell receptor beta chains from one sample sequenced in a study of technical replicates of blood from a handful of donors. Libraries were prepared by immunoSEQ multiplex PCR; TCRdb keeps only in-frame clonotypes and omits some of them. The sample lists some 54,000 clones; just over 90% were seen once. Material: PBMCs. All receptors derive from a human donor in good health. Some clones in this sample may be carry-over from other donors' samples.

The chain is built from TRBV5-1 and TRBJ1-4, with 7 bases that match TRBD1. J lost 0 bases, V lost 0 bases, and 2 bases had no gene match. Germline assignment: CDR1 SGHRS and CDR2 YFSETQ. This CDR3 is 16 amino acids long. CDR3 region: CASSLGDSATNEKLFF. The CDR3 DNA follows: TGCGCCAGCAGCTTGGGGGACAGTGCAACTAATGAAAAACTGTTTTTT.

The chain combines TRBV7-8 with TRBJ1-1, with TRBD1 as a possible D gene (5 bases). CDR1 is SGHVS and CDR2 is FQNEAQ in the germline V gene. The CDR3 runs to 15 residues. V shed 1 base and J shed 4 bases, with 13 bases lying between them. In DNA form, the CDR3 reads TGTGCCAGCAGCTTAGTAAGCAGGGTCTCCACTGAAGCTTTCTTT. It codes for CASSLVSRVSTEAFF.

The genes are TRBV29-1 and TRBJ1-1; TRBD1 matches 9 bases. Germline assignment: CDR1 SQVTM and CDR2 ANQGSEA. There are 16 residues in the CDR3. V shed 4 bases, J shed 5 bases, and the junction held 14 bases outside the gene matches. The CDR3 DNA is TGCAGCGTTGCTCTTCCCGGGACAGGGCTTCGGACTGAAGCTTTCTTT. This sequence encodes CSVALPGTGLRTEAFF.

This clone was detected a few times. The V call is TRBV15, the J call TRBJ2-3, with D perhaps matching TRBD1 (6 bases). The CDR3 extends over 15 amino acids. CDR1 is LNHNV, CDR2 YYDKDF, per germline (reference sequence). The ends were cut back, 1 base at V and 3 bases at J, with 11 bases in the middle. CDR3: CATSRVQGFTDTQYF. The CDR3 nucleotides read TGTGCCACCAGCAGAGTTCAGGGGTTTACAGATACGCAGTATTTT.

This chain joins TRBV7-8 and TRBJ2-3; D might be TRBD1 (6 bases). The CDR3 runs 14 residues. Germline-derived CDR1 and CDR2 are SGHVS and FQNEAQ. V dropped 5 bases and J dropped 2 bases, with 11 bases sitting between them. The CDR3 protein is CASSPRQVTDTQYF. CDR3 nucleotides: TGTGCCAGCAGCCCCAGACAGGTCACAGATACGCAGTATTTT.

This chain links TRBV19 with TRBJ1-2, with D perhaps TRBD1 (6 bases). V was cut by 4 bases and J by 6 bases, with 21 bases left in between. The germline V gene encodes CDR1 LNHDA and CDR2 SQIVND (reference sequence). This CDR3 comprises 16 residues. The CDR3 here is CASSTRQVRFENGYTF. The CDR3, as DNA: TGTGCCAGTAGTACCAGACAGGTTCGGTTCGAGAATGGCTACACCTTC.